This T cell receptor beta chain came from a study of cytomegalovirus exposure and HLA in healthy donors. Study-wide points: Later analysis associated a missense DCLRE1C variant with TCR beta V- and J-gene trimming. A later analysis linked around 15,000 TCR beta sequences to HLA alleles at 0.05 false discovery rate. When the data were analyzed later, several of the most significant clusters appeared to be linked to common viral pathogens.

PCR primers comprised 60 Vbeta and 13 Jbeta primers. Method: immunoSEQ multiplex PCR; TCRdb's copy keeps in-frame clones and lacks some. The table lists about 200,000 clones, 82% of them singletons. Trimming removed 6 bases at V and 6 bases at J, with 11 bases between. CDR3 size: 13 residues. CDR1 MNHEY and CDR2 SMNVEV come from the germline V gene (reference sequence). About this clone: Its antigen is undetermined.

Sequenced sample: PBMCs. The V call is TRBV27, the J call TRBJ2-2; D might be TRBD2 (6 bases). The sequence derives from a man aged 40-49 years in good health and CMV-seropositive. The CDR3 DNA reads TGTGCCAGCAGGGGCAGGAGGGCCGGGGAGCTGTTTTTT. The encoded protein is CASRGRRAGELFF.